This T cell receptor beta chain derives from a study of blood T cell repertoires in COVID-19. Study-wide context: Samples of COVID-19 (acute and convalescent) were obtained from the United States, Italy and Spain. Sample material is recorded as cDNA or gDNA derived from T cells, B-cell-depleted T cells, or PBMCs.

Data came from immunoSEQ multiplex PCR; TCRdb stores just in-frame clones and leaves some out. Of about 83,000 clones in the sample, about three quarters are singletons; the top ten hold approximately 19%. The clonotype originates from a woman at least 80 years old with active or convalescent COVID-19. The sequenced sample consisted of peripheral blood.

CDR3 sequence: CASSWETGVGYTF. Here the CDR3 DNA reads TGCGCCAGCAGCTGGGAGACAGGGGTTGGCTACACCTTC. This chain joins TRBV5-1 and TRBJ1-2; 8 nucleotides agree with TRBD1. Per the germline V gene, CDR1 is SGHRS and CDR2 is YFSETQ. The CDR3 has 13 residues. With V trimmed by 3 bases and J by 7 bases, 5 bases remained unmatched.